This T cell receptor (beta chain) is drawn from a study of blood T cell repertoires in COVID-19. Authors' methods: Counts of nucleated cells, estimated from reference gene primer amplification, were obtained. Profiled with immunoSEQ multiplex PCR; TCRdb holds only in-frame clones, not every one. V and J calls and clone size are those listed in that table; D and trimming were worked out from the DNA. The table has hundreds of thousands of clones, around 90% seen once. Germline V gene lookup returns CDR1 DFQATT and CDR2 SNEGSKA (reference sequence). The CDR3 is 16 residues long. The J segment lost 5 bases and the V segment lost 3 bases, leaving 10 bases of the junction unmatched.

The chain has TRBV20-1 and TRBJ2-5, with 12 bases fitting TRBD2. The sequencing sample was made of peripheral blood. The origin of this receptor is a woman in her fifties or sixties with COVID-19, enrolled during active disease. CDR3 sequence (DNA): TGCAGTGCTAGTGACGAGACTAGCGGGGGTGGGGAGACCCAGTACTTC. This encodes CSASDETSGGGETQYF.